The 25 T cell receptor beta chains reported below all come from one sample, sequenced in a study of T cells in localized non-small cell lung cancer. The table came from immunoSEQ multiplex PCR; TCRdb's copy has only in-frame clones and leaves some out. The table has about 59,000 clones, 70% to 90% seen once. Specimen: peripheral blood, collected before any cancer treatment. These receptors were taken from a man between 35 and 75 years old with stage I squamous cell lung carcinoma.

V is TRBV9 and J is TRBJ2-3, with 8 bases identical to TRBD2. Germline assignment: CDR1 SGDLS and CDR2 YYNGEE. The CDR3 contains 16 residues. V lost 0 bases, J lost 2 bases, and 5 bases stayed unmatched. The CDR3 loop is CASSVGAGGTTDTQYF. The CDR3 DNA follows: TGTGCCAGCAGCGTAGGTGCGGGAGGTACCACAGATACGCAGTATTTT.

This chain links TRBV4-1 with TRBJ2-1, with a possible D match to TRBD2 (5 bases). V was trimmed by 0 bases and J by 8 bases, leaving 17 bases between them. The CDR3 has 16 residues. Germline lookup yields CDR1 MGHRA and CDR2 YSYEKL. The CDR3 nucleotides are TGCGCCAGCAGCCAAGAGGAGCGGCCCTCCGTGGATGAGCAGTTCTTC. It codes for CASSQEERPSVDEQFF.

The rearrangement links TRBV21-1 to TRBJ2-7. TRBV21-1 is reported as a pseudogene. The CDR3 has 14 residues. The CDR3 sequence: CASNSSRAYYEQYF. The CDR3 DNA sequence: TGTGCCAGCAACTCTAGTAGGGCTTATTACGAGCAGTACTTC.

The genes are TRBV27 and TRBJ1-1, with 9 bases aligning to TRBD1. The V gene's germline CDR1 is MNHEY and CDR2 SMNVEV (reference sequence). The CDR3 spans 16 residues. V shed 5 bases and J 1 base; nucleotides not matched to a gene: 8. The CDR3 loop reads CASSTPGQGRNTEAFF. The CDR3 DNA is TGTGCCAGCAGTACCCCGGGACAGGGCAGGAACACTGAAGCTTTCTTT.

The rearrangement uses TRBV5-6 and TRBJ1-3; D is unresolved. The CDR3 is 17 amino acids. Trimming stripped 1 base from V and 0 bases from J, with 14 bases between. The germline V gene has CDR1 SGHDT and CDR2 YYEEEE. CDR3 DNA sequence: TGTGCCAGCAGCTTGTTGGGCCCCGAACTCTCTGGAAACACCATATATTTT. It encodes CASSLLGPELSGNTIYF.

The chain employs TRBV28 and TRBJ2-2; D may match TRBD1 or TRBD2 (5 bases each). The germline gives CDR1 MDHEN, CDR2 SYDVKM. V was clipped by 1 base and J by 4 bases, with 13 bases between them. The CDR3 totals 16 residues. CDR3 DNA sequence: TGTGCCAGCAGTTTATTCGAGCAGGGAGCCACCGGGGAGCTGTTTTTT. This sequence encodes CASSLFEQGATGELFF. Supplemented by reference TRBV28 and TRBJ2-2, the full variable domain reads DVKVTQSSRYLVKRTGEKVFLECVQDMDHENMFWYRQDPGLGLRLIYFSYDVKMKEKGDIPEGYSVSREKKERFSLILESASTNQTSMYLCASSLFEQGATGELFFGEGSRLTVL.

The count of this clone is one. V usage is TRBV12-2 and J usage is TRBJ2-6. TRBV12-2 is flagged as a pseudogene. This CDR3 contains 18 residues. CDR3 DNA: TGTGCAAGTCGCCACCTCCGGACCACACAAAGTCGGGCCAACGTCCTGACTTTC. Its protein is CASRHLRTTQSRANVLTF.

V and J are TRBV28 and TRBJ1-5; D is unclear. There are 14 residues in the CDR3. Trimming pared 5 bases from V and 5 bases from J, leaving 13 bases between. Looked up from germline, CDR1 is MDHEN and CDR2 is SYDVKM. CDR3 in amino acids: CASSIRRLDQPQHF. The CDR3 DNA reads as TGTGCCAGCAGTATTCGACGGTTAGATCAGCCCCAGCATTTT.

This chain links TRBV15 with TRBJ2-7, with 9 positions matching TRBD1. Germline CDR1 is LNHNV and CDR2 is YYDKDF (reference sequence). J was trimmed by 2 bases and V by 3 bases; bases with no gene match: 8. The CDR3 is 16 residues long. The CDR3 here is CATSSWTGAVAYEQYF. In DNA form, the CDR3 reads TGTGCCACCAGCAGTTGGACAGGGGCAGTGGCCTACGAGCAGTACTTC.

The rearrangement links TRBV7-3 to TRBJ1-2; possibly TRBD1 for D (5 bases). The V gene lost 2 bases and the J gene lost 0 bases, with 10 bases spanning the gap. Germline V gene sequence: CDR1 SGHTA, CDR2 FQGTGA. CDR3 size: 15 residues. Here the CDR3 reads CASSLEGTANYGYTF. As DNA, the CDR3 is TGTGCCAGCAGCTTAGAGGGGACGGCTAACTATGGCTACACCTTC.

The chain joins TRBV7-9 to TRBJ2-5, with 9 bases identical to TRBD2. Trimming removed 8 bases from V and 5 bases from J; junction bases left unmatched: 6. The CDR3 is 13 residues long. Germline V gene lookup returns CDR1 SEHNR and CDR2 FQNEAQ (reference sequence). In DNA, the CDR3 is TGTGCCAGCCAAGTAGCGGGAGTGGAGACCCAGTACTTC. As protein: CASQVAGVETQYF.

The rearrangement joins TRBV2 to TRBJ2-3; D gene ambiguous. The ends were cut back, 3 bases at V and 0 bases at J, with 10 bases in the middle. CDR3 length equals 15 residues. Germline CDR1 reads SNHLY; CDR2 reads FYNNEI. The CDR3 loop is CASSDAVGSTDTQYF. The CDR3, as DNA: TGTGCCAGCAGTGACGCCGTCGGGAGCACAGATACGCAGTATTTT.

This clone occurred once. This chain uses TRBV4-3 with TRBJ2-7, with D perhaps TRBD1 or TRBD2 (5 bases each). CDR3 length equals 16 residues. Per the germline V gene, CDR1 is LGHNA and CDR2 is YSLEER. Trimming cost V 0 bases and J 0 bases, with 12 bases left between them. Here the CDR3 DNA reads TGCGCCAGCAGCCAAGAAGGTGGGGGAACCTCCTACGAGCAGTACTTC. Amino acid sequence: CASSQEGGGTSYEQYF.

V gene TRBV6-1 combines with J gene TRBJ1-1; D is perhaps TRBD1 (5 bases). Trimming took off 5 bases at V and 1 base at J, with 11 bases between the two ends. CDR3 length equals 14 residues. Germline CDR1 MNHNS, CDR2 SASEGT. The CDR3 here is CASSSGTANTEAFF. In DNA, the CDR3 is TGTGCCAGCAGTTCCGGGACGGCGAACACTGAAGCTTTCTTT.

The V call is TRBV19, the J call TRBJ2-2; D unresolved. The CDR3 is made up of 14 amino acids. Germline V gene lookup returns CDR1 LNHDA and CDR2 SQIVND (reference sequence). V lost 7 bases to trimming and J lost 5 bases, with 14 bases between them. CDR3 DNA sequence: TGTGCCAGTAATCCCAGCGTTGGGACCGGGGAGCTGTTTTTT. Protein: CASNPSVGTGELFF.

The J gene is TRBJ1-4, the V gene TRBV5-1, with 9 nucleotides matching TRBD1. CDR3 size: 16 residues. The ends lost 3 bases at V and 8 bases at J; junction bases unmatched: 11. CDR1 and CDR2 (germline): SGHRS, YFSETQ. In DNA, the CDR3 is TGCGCCAGCAGCTCAACTCCCGGGACAGGGATAGAAAAACTGTTTTTT. Translating it yields CASSSTPGTGIEKLFF.

This chain connects TRBV7-2 to TRBJ2-7; TRBD2 might be the D (5 bases). V was cut by 2 bases and J by 4 bases, with 12 bases left in between. Germline V gives CDR1 SGHTA, CDR2 FQGNSA. This CDR3 region has 14 residues. CDR3 coding DNA: TGTGCCAGCAGCTTAATCGGAGGAAGGTACGAGCAGTACTTC. It encodes CASSLIGGRYEQYF.

This chain uses TRBV7-8 with TRBJ2-5, with TRBD1 matching over 7 bases. The J segment lost 7 bases and the V segment lost 5 bases, leaving 10 bases of the junction unmatched. The CDR3 covers 14 residues. The germline CDR1 and CDR2 sequences are SGHVS and FQNEAQ. CDR3 in DNA: TGTGCCAGCAGCCGAGACAGGGATAAAGGGACCCAGTACTTC. It translates to CASSRDRDKGTQYF.

CDR3 protein: CSATGDTEAFF. The CDR3 region has the DNA TGCAGTGCTACAGGGGACACTGAAGCTTTCTTT. The J gene is TRBJ1-1, the V gene TRBV20-1; weak D call: TRBD1 (6 bases). Trimming pared 4 bases from V and 3 bases from J, leaving 6 bases between. Germline V lookup: CDR1 DFQATT, CDR2 SNEGSKA (reference sequence). The CDR3 has 11 residues.

The chain recombines TRBV19 with TRBJ1-4, with TRBD1 identical over 10 bases. Germline V gene lookup returns CDR1 LNHDA and CDR2 SQIVND (reference sequence). The CDR3 totals 14 residues. J lost 8 bases, V lost 5 bases, and 5 bases had no gene match. For the CDR3, the DNA is TGTGCCAGTAGTTCTGGGACAGGGGTGGAAAAACTGTTTTTT. Translating gives CASSSGTGVEKLFF.

This rearrangement joins TRBV7-2 to TRBJ2-1; TRBD2 aligns across 9 bases. V lost 4 bases to trimming and J lost 5 bases; unmatched junction nucleotides: 9. Germline V gene sequence: CDR1 SGHTA, CDR2 FQGNSA. The CDR3 is 16 amino acids. The CDR3 region is CASSSSSGGPNNEQFF. As DNA, the CDR3 is TGTGCCAGCAGCTCATCAAGCGGGGGGCCCAACAATGAGCAGTTCTTC.

J is TRBJ2-1 and V is TRBV11-2; 11 bases are a match to TRBD2. This CDR3 region has 15 residues. The trim removed 5 bases at V and 6 bases at J, leaving 6 bases unmatched. CDR1 SGHAT and CDR2 FQNNGV come from the germline V gene. The DNA for the CDR3 is TGTGCCAGCAGCACACCGACTAGCGGGACCAATGAGCAGTTCTTC. Translation: CASSTPTSGTNEQFF.

V usage is TRBV6-1 and J usage is TRBJ2-7; perhaps TRBD1 as D (5 bases). The CDR3 runs to 14 residues. Germline CDR1 and CDR2: MNHNS and SASEGT. Trimming left V 9 bases short and J 3 bases short, with 18 bases between. The CDR3 sequence is CARDRQRGNYEQYF. CDR3 in DNA: TGTGCCAGGGATAGACAGCGCGGAAACTACGAGCAGTACTTC.

The CDR3 reads CAISDRRSAGGGLSNQPQHF. DNA of the CDR3: TGTGCCATCAGTGATCGCAGGTCCGCAGGAGGGGGTTTGAGCAATCAGCCCCAGCATTTT. The genes are TRBV10-3 and TRBJ1-5, with D perhaps matching TRBD1 (6 bases). V was shortened by 3 bases and J by 1 base, with 25 bases between the two germline ends. Germline loops: CDR1 ENHRY, CDR2 SYGVKD. The CDR3 runs to 20 residues.

The chain joins TRBV6-5 to TRBJ2-1; 9 bases align to TRBD2. After removal of 6 bases from V and 4 bases from J, the junction contained 7 bases not matched to a gene. The CDR3 has 15 amino acids. Per the germline V gene, CDR1 is MNHEY and CDR2 is SVGAGI. CDR3 loop: CASSLRLAVYNEQFF. DNA of the CDR3: TGTGCCAGCAGCCTAAGACTAGCGGTATACAATGAGCAGTTCTTC.